Below, 6 T cell receptor beta chains from the same sample are listed, as sequenced in a study of T-cell memory formation after mild COVID-19. In TCRdb, the 5' RACE reads were re-called with MiXCR into one record per CDR3 protein. Here the sample spans about 390,000 distinct CDR3 sequences, approximately 15% being singletons. Sequencing was performed on PBMCs or a T cell subset sorted from them (not recorded which). The source is a man younger than 35 who had mild COVID-19 (a few samples of this study predate the infection). Cell type and time point are not known.

This clonotype appeared a few times. This chain uses TRBV29-1 with TRBJ2-3; D possibly corresponds to TRBD2 (6 bases). Per germline, CDR1 SQVTM and CDR2 ANQGSEA. Trimming stripped 7 bases from V and 0 bases from J, with 29 bases between. This CDR3 has 19 residues. The DNA for the CDR3 is TGCAGCGCCCGTGATGTACTGGGAGCGGGTAAAACTAGCACAGATACGCAGTATTTT. Protein sequence: CSARDVLGAGKTSTDTQYF.

This clonotype has only a few counts. The chain combines TRBV7-3 with TRBJ2-5; 10 bases are shared with TRBD2. The V segment lost 5 bases and the J segment 4 bases; nucleotides outside the gene matches: 7. Germline-derived CDR1 and CDR2 are SGHTA and FQGTGA. This CDR3 has 15 residues. The CDR3 DNA reads as TGTGCCAGCAGCCCTCTAGCGGGGGTGGCAGAGACCCAGTACTTC. This encodes CASSPLAGVAETQYF.

This clonotype was observed a few times. The V gene is TRBV28, the J gene TRBJ2-7; D not resolved. Trimming removed 6 bases at V and 6 bases at J, with 18 bases between. The CDR3 spans 14 residues. CDR1 and CDR2 from the germline V gene are MDHEN and SYDVKM. The CDR3 protein is CASSTITPGREQYV. The CDR3 nucleotides are TGTGCCAGCAGCACCATCACCCCGGGCCGCGAGCAGTACGTC.

The chain couples TRBV29-1 to TRBJ1-2; 7 bases line up with TRBD1. Germline CDR1 reads SQVTM; CDR2 reads ANQGSEA. The CDR3 runs to 13 residues. With V trimmed by 8 bases and J by 2 bases, 8 bases remained unmatched. CDR3 protein: CSCRQGGNYGYTF. The CDR3 DNA reads as TGCAGCTGCCGACAGGGAGGCAACTATGGCTACACCTTC.

This clonotype was seen a few times. The chain carries TRBV20-1 and TRBJ2-7, with 9 bases that match TRBD2. The CDR3 is 13 amino acids. With 5 bases clipped from V and 6 bases from J, the junction kept 8 bases outside the gene matches. Germline loops: CDR1 DFQATT, CDR2 SNEGSKA (reference sequence). The CDR3: CSAGRGGAGEQYF. The CDR3 region has the DNA TGCAGTGCTGGTCGCGGGGGGGCAGGCGAGCAGTACTTC.

V is TRBV4-3 and J is TRBJ2-3, with 12 bases matching TRBD2. This CDR3 is built from 16 residues. Germline assignment: CDR1 LGHNA and CDR2 YSLEER. The trim removed 4 bases at V and 2 bases at J, leaving 4 bases unmatched. The CDR3 bases are TGCGCCAGCAGCCCAGGACTAGCGGGGATCACAGATACGCAGTATTTT. Translated, it gives CASSPGLAGITDTQYF.